This TCR beta chain was retrieved from a study of T-cell memory formation after mild COVID-19. TCRdb reprocessed the 5' RACE reads via MiXCR and lists one record per CDR3 protein. The table has about 360,000 distinct CDR3 sequences, around 15% seen once; the top ten hold around 22%. This clonotype showed up just a few times. Antigen unknown. Study conclusions and caveats: Contracting CD8+ clones were enriched in EMRA, CD4+ mainly in CM and EM. While clones contracting from day 15 to 85 were balanced between CD4 and CD8, later expanders leaned CD4+.

Trimming took 5 bases from V and 5 from J, leaving 10 bases between them. Germline assignment: CDR1 SGHTA and CDR2 FQGNSA. The CDR3 runs 13 residues. The chain is built from TRBV7-2 and TRBJ1-5; D is possibly TRBD1 (6 bases). This receptor was taken from a young man who had mild COVID-19 (a few samples of this study predate the infection). Cell type and time point are not known. The specimen sequenced was PBMCs or a T cell subset sorted from them (not recorded which). CDR3 sequence reads: CASSPGVDQPQHF. In nucleotides, the CDR3 is TGTGCCAGCAGCCCAGGGGTCGATCAGCCCCAGCATTTT. Full variable domain (remainder filled in from reference TRBV7-2 and TRBJ1-5): GAGVSQSPSNKVTEKGKDVELRCDPISGHTALYWYRQSLGQGLEFLIYFQGNSAPDKSGLPSDRFSAERTGGSVSTLTIQRTQQEDSAVYLCASSPGVDQPQHFGDGTRLSIL.